This TCR beta chain was obtained from a study of blood T cell repertoires in COVID-19. Study-level information: The United States, Italy and Spain supplied acute and convalescent COVID-19 samples.

Repertoires were generated with immunoSEQ multiplex PCR, while TCRdb's copy carries only in-frame clones and drops some. The table includes approximately 90,000 clones, over 70% detected once. With 0 bases removed from V and 7 bases from J, the gap between germline ends came to 13 bases. CDR3 length equals 15 residues. Germline V gene data show CDR1 as LGHNA and CDR2 as YSLEER. This clone was counted a few times. Sequences were obtained from peripheral blood. The origin of this receptor is a woman of 80 years or more with active or convalescent COVID-19. The J gene is TRBJ1-5, the V gene TRBV4-3; no reliable D call. In DNA form, the CDR3 reads TGCGCCAGCAGCCAAGACACACGAAGGGAGCAGCCCCAGCATTTT. This sequence encodes CASSQDTRREQPQHF.